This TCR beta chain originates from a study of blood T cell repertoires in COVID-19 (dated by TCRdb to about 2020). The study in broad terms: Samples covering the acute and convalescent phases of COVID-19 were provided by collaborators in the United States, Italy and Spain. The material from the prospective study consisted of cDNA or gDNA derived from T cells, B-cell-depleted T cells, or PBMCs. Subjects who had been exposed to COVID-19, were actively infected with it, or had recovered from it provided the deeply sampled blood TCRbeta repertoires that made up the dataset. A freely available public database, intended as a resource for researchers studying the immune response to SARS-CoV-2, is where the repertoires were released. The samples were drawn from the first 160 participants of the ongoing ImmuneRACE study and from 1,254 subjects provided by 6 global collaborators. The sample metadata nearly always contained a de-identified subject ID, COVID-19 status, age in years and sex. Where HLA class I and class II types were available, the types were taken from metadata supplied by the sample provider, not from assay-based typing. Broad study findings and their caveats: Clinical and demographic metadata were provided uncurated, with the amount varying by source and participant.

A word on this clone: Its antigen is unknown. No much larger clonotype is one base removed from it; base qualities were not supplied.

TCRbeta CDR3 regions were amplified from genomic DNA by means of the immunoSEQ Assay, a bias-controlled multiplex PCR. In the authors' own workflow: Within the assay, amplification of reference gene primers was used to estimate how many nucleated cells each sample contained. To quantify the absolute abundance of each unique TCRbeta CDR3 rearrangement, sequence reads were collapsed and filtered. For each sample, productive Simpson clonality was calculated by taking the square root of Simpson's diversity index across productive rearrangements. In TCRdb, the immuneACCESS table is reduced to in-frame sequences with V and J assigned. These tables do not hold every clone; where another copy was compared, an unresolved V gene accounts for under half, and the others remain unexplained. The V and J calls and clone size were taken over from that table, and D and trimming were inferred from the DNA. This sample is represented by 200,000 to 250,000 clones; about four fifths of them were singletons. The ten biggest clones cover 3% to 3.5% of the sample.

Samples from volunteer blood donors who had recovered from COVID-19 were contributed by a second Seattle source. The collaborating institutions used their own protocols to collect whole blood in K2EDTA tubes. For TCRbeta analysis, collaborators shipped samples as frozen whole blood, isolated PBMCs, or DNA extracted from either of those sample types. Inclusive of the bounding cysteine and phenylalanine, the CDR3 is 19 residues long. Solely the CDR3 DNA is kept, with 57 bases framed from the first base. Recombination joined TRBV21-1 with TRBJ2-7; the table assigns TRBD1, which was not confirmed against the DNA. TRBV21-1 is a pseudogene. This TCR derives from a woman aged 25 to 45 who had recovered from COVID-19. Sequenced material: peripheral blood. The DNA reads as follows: TGTGCCAGCAGCAAACCACCCGATGATGTCCGGGACAGGGCCTACGAGCAGTACTTC. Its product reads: CASSKPPDDVRDRAYEQYF.